The clone carrying this TCR beta chain has only one observation. Sequencing was performed with immunoSEQ multiplex PCR; in TCRdb, only in-frame clones are kept and a portion is missing. The table includes roughly 150,000 clones, around 89% detected once. The data belong to a study of blood T cell repertoires in COVID-19. Background on the study: The analysed material was cDNA or gDNA that came from T cells, B-cell-depleted T cells, or PBMCs.

Sequenced input: peripheral blood. This clonotype was sampled from a woman in her forties with acute or convalescent COVID-19.

The DNA of the CDR3 is TGCAGTGCTAGTTTTCCTAGCGGAGGGGACCAAGAGACCCAGTACTTC. Its translation is CSASFPSGGDQETQYF. The chain has TRBV20-1 and TRBJ2-5, with 7 bases matching TRBD2. V shed 3 bases, J shed 0 bases, and the junction held 10 bases outside the gene matches. From germline, CDR1 is DFQATT and CDR2 SNEGSKA (reference sequence). CDR3 length: 16 residues.